Shown below are 13 T cell receptor beta chains from a single sample sequenced in a study of blood T cell repertoires in COVID-19. Clones were sequenced by immunoSEQ multiplex PCR, and TCRdb holds only the in-frame ones, with some missing. This sample has roughly 220,000 clones; 81% occur once, and the top ten carry roughly 7.4%. Specimen: peripheral blood. All receptors come from a woman older than 75 with COVID-19, enrolled during active disease.

The chain couples TRBV5-4 to TRBJ2-3; D is perhaps TRBD1 (6 bases). Germline assignment: CDR1 SGHNT and CDR2 YYREEE (reference sequence). The CDR3 length is 15 residues. V lost 4 bases to trimming and J lost 3 bases, with 15 bases between them. The CDR3 DNA reads TGTGCCAGCAGCCCCAGCGCTAGGGGGACAGATACGCAGTATTTT. Translated: CASSPSARGTDTQYF.

This clone showed up just once. The chain employs TRBV13 and TRBJ2-3; TRBD1 agrees at 9 bases. J lost 8 bases, V lost 4 bases, and 22 bases had no gene match. The CDR3 contains 19 residues. CDR1 is PRHDT, CDR2 FYEKMQ, per germline (reference sequence). CDR3: CASSSSYGDSGTGLGTQYF. The CDR3 DNA is TGTGCCAGCAGCTCCAGTTACGGGGATTCCGGGACAGGGCTTGGTACGCAGTATTTT.

The genes are TRBV11-2 and TRBJ1-2; D ambiguous. The CDR3 extends over 13 amino acids. From germline, CDR1 is SGHAT and CDR2 FQNNGV. Between the trimmed V and J ends, which lost 5 bases and 2 bases, there was a span of 9 bases. The CDR3 region has the DNA TGTGCCAGCAGCAAAGAGGTCAACTATGGCTACACCTTC. Translating gives CASSKEVNYGYTF.

The chain links TRBV6-2 or TRBV6-3 to TRBJ1-5; D perhaps matches TRBD1 (6 bases). Germline V gene sequence: CDR1 MNHEY, CDR2 SVGEGT. This CDR3 is 19 amino acids long. V lost 0 bases and J lost 0, with 18 bases in between. CDR3 residues: CASSYSTGGAGYSNQPQHF. The CDR3, as DNA: TGTGCCAGCAGTTACTCGACGGGGGGCGCGGGGTATAGCAATCAGCCCCAGCATTTT.

The CDR3 sequence: CSVKATGTGELFF. The CDR3 DNA reads TGCAGCGTTAAGGCCACCGGGACCGGGGAGCTGTTTTTT. The chain employs TRBV29-1 and TRBJ2-2; no definite D call. The length of the CDR3 is 13 residues. In germline, CDR1 is SQVTM, CDR2 ANQGSEA. Trimming stripped 5 bases from V and 5 bases from J, with 12 bases between.

This clone was detected only a few times. The J gene is TRBJ2-7, the V gene TRBV6-6, with D tentatively TRBD2 (7 bases). The CDR3 has 13 residues. Germline V lookup: CDR1 MNHNY, CDR2 SVGAGI (reference sequence). V lost 6 bases and J lost 3, with 12 bases in between. The CDR3 region is CASRLGGDYEQYF. The CDR3 DNA is TGTGCCAGCAGACTAGGGGGGGACTACGAGCAGTACTTC.

V and J are TRBV7-9 and TRBJ2-7, with D tentatively TRBD2 (6 bases). Germline CDR1 SEHNR, CDR2 FQNEAQ (reference sequence). Trimming left V 0 bases short and J 0 bases short, with 6 bases between. This CDR3 has 14 amino acids. CDR3 nucleotide sequence: TGTGCCAGCAGCTTAGCTAGCGGCTCCTACGAGCAGTACTTC. Translation: CASSLASGSYEQYF. The full variable domain, completed using reference TRBV7-9 and TRBJ2-7, is DTGVSQNPRHKITKRGQNVTFRCDPISEHNRLYWYRQTLGQGPEFLTYFQNEAQLEKSRLLSDRFSAERPKGSFSTLEIQRTEQGDSAMYLCASSLASGSYEQYFGPGTRLTVT.

V and J are TRBV10-1 and TRBJ1-2; 8 nucleotides line up with TRBD1. Looked up from germline, CDR1 is WNHNN and CDR2 is SYGVQD (reference sequence). The CDR3 loop spans 17 amino acids. The CDR3 is CAPQWGGRTGSLRGYTF. CDR3 DNA: TGCGCTCCTCAGTGGGGGGGTCGGACAGGGAGTTTGAGAGGCTACACCTTC.

The genes are TRBV5-1 and TRBJ1-1; unclear D gene. CDR3 length: 12 residues. Trimming removed 2 bases at V and 7 bases at J, with 9 bases between. Germline assignment: CDR1 SGHRS and CDR2 YFSETQ. This CDR3 is CASSFEGYEAFF. The DNA of the CDR3 is TGCGCCAGCAGCTTCGAGGGATATGAAGCTTTCTTT.

J is TRBJ2-1 and V is TRBV5-1; 15 bases agree with TRBD2. Trimming removed 2 bases from V and 9 bases from J; junction bases left unmatched: 6. Germline V gene data show CDR1 as SGHRS and CDR2 as YFSETQ. This CDR3 is built from 16 residues. The CDR3 loop is CASSLAGLAGGIEQFF. The CDR3 nucleotides read TGCGCCAGCAGCTTAGCAGGACTAGCGGGAGGGATTGAGCAGTTCTTC.

The V call is TRBV18, the J call TRBJ2-7; possible D gene TRBD1, 6 bases. V gave up 5 bases and J gave up 7 bases, with 12 bases separating them. This CDR3 contains 12 residues. The germline gives CDR1 KGHSH, CDR2 LQKENI. The CDR3 is CASSAGQLEQYF. The CDR3 region has the DNA TGTGCCAGCTCAGCCGGACAGTTAGAGCAGTACTTC.

This chain uses TRBV3-1 (or the pseudogene TRBV3-2) with TRBJ1-1; 9 nucleotides align to TRBD1. The CDR3 extends over 14 amino acids. V lost 4 bases, J lost 7 bases, and 7 bases stayed unmatched. The V gene's germline CDR1 is LGHDT and CDR2 YNNKEL (reference sequence). The CDR3 DNA reads TGTGCCAGCAGCCGATTGGACAGGGGAAATGAAGCTTTCTTT. Translation: CASSRLDRGNEAFF.

This chain connects TRBV18 to TRBJ1-5; D perhaps matches TRBD1 (6 bases). This CDR3 spans 17 amino acids. Trimming shortened V by 3 bases and J by 2 bases, and 17 bases separated the two germline ends. From germline, CDR1 is KGHSH and CDR2 LQKENI. CDR3 amino acids: CASSPSRGAVGNQPQHF. The CDR3 DNA follows: TGTGCCAGCTCACCGTCCCGGGGGGCGGTTGGCAATCAGCCCCAGCATTTT.